A selection of T cell receptor beta chains follows, all from one sample in a study of vaccination and CD4 T cells after COVID-19. These receptors lack a known antigen. TCRdb analysed the PCR reads with MiXCR anew, one entry per CDR3 protein. The table includes some 6,900 distinct CDR3 sequences, 33% detected once. The sample consisted of CD4+ T cells from blood, cultured in vitro. The receptors here all came from a human donor in good health. Both conserved end residues are part of each CDR3. D genes are given only for firm matches. The size of a clone is reported for some rows only, either as once, few or many, or as a class for expanded clones.

DNA: TGCAGTGCTAGAACCCACCGGGAGCAGTACTTC
CDR3: CSARTHREQYF
size: few
length: 11
V: TRBV20-1
D: .
J: TRBJ2-7

DNA: TGTGCCAGCAGTAGGGATACGCAGTATTTT
CDR3: CASSRDTQYF
size: .
length: 10
V: TRBV25-1
D: .
J: TRBJ2-3

DNA: TGCAGTGCTAGAGATGGCGGGCTGTCCTACAATGAGCAGTTCTTC
CDR3: CSARDGGLSYNEQFF
size: .
length: 15
V: TRBV20-1
D: .
J: TRBJ2-1

DNA: TGTGCCAGCAGACAGGGGGCGAAAGGCTACACCTTC
CDR3: CASRQGAKGYTF
size: .
length: 12
V: TRBV28
D: TRBD1
J: TRBJ1-2

DNA: TGTGCCAGCAGTCCCATCTCAGATACGCAGTATTTT
CDR3: CASSPISDTQYF
size: .
length: 12
V: TRBV6-1
D: .
J: TRBJ2-3

DNA: TGTGCCAGCGGGTCGGGGGCAGGGCAGTACTTC
CDR3: CASGSGAGQYF
size: .
length: 11
V: TRBV6-2/TRBV6-3
D: .
J: TRBJ2-7

DNA: TGTGCCAGCAGTCGTAACAGGGAAGAGACCCAGTACTTC
CDR3: CASSRNREETQYF
size: .
length: 13
V: TRBV7-8
D: .
J: TRBJ2-5

DNA: TGTGCCAGCAGTAAGACAGGGGACTATGGCTACACCTTC
CDR3: CASSKTGDYGYTF
size: .
length: 13
V: TRBV6-1
D: TRBD1
J: TRBJ1-2

DNA: TGTGCCAGCAGTGCCTCGATCAGCACTGAAGCTTTCTTT
CDR3: CASSASISTEAFF
size: .
length: 13
V: TRBV6-1
D: .
J: TRBJ1-1

DNA: TGTGCCAGCAGCTCTCTCGAGACCCAGTACTTC
CDR3: CASSSLETQYF
size: .
length: 11
V: TRBV7-9
D: .
J: TRBJ2-5

DNA: TGTGCCAGCAGTACCCCGACAGGTACCTACGAGCAGTACTTC
CDR3: CASSTPTGTYEQYF
size: .
length: 14
V: TRBV28
D: .
J: TRBJ2-7

DNA: TGTGCCAGCAGGCGAGTTGCAGGGGGGAGCGCTGAAGCTTTCTTT
CDR3: CASRRVAGGSAEAFF
size: .
length: 15
V: TRBV6-1
D: TRBD1
J: TRBJ1-1

DNA: TGTGCCAGCAGTTACAAGGGACAGTCCCGGGGGTATGGCTACACCTTC
CDR3: CASSYKGQSRGYGYTF
size: .
length: 16
V: TRBV6-5
D: TRBD1
J: TRBJ1-2

DNA: TGTGCCACCAGTGATTCGCAAGGTGGTAATTCACCCCTCCACTTT
CDR3: CATSDSQGGNSPLHF
size: .
length: 15
V: TRBV24-1
D: .
J: TRBJ1-6

DNA: TGCAGTGCTAGAGGAGGCGTTAGCTCCTACGAGCAGTACTTC
CDR3: CSARGGVSSYEQYF
size: .
length: 14
V: TRBV20-1
D: .
J: TRBJ2-7

DNA: TGTGCCAGCAGTCCCCGTGGGGGCCGGTGGGCTAGCGGGACCTACGAGCAGTACTTC
CDR3: CASSPRGGRWASGTYEQYF
size: .
length: 19
V: TRBV6-1
D: TRBD2
J: TRBJ2-7

DNA: TGTGCCAGCAGCACCAAGCGGAGACTCACCGAGCAGTACTTC
CDR3: CASSTKRRLTEQYF
size: once
length: 14
V: TRBV7-6
D: .
J: TRBJ2-7

DNA: TGTGCCAGCAGTTCCCGGACAGGGGCGGAGACCCAGTACTTC
CDR3: CASSSRTGAETQYF
size: few
length: 14
V: TRBV6-5
D: TRBD1
J: TRBJ2-5

DNA: TGTGCCAGCAGCATGCCGGGACTAGGTGTCCACGAGCAGTACTTC
CDR3: CASSMPGLGVHEQYF
size: few
length: 15
V: TRBV7-8
D: TRBD2
J: TRBJ2-7

DNA: TGTGCCAGCAGCCTGGGGAGGGTCTCCTACGAGCAGTACTTC
CDR3: CASSLGRVSYEQYF
size: .
length: 14
V: TRBV7-9
D: TRBD2
J: TRBJ2-7

DNA: TGCGCCAGCAGCCCCCGGACAGGGGAGCCCTACGAGCAGTACTTC
CDR3: CASSPRTGEPYEQYF
size: .
length: 15
V: TRBV5-1
D: TRBD1
J: TRBJ2-7

DNA: TGTGCCAGCAGTCCGACCCAGGGGGGGGACAGTTCCTACGAGCAGTACTTC
CDR3: CASSPTQGGDSSYEQYF
size: few
length: 17
V: TRBV27
D: .
J: TRBJ2-7

DNA: TGCAGTGCTAGAGATGAGGGTGTGGTGGGAGCTTTCTTT
CDR3: CSARDEGVVGAFF
size: medium-sized
length: 13
V: TRBV20-1
D: .
J: TRBJ1-1

DNA: TGTGCCAGCAGTTACTCGATCGGGACCTACGAGCAGTACTTC
CDR3: CASSYSIGTYEQYF
size: few
length: 14
V: TRBV6-5
D: .
J: TRBJ2-7

DNA: TGCAGTGCAAACCCGGGTGTAGATATCGGGGAGCTGTTTTTT
CDR3: CSANPGVDIGELFF
size: .
length: 14
V: TRBV20-1
D: .
J: TRBJ2-2

DNA: TGCAGTGCTCGCTCAGACTTCGATGTCTATGGCTACACCTTC
CDR3: CSARSDFDVYGYTF
size: medium-sized
length: 14
V: TRBV20-1
D: .
J: TRBJ1-2